One and the same sample provided the 20 T cell receptor beta chains below, sequenced in a study of CD8 T cells in ankylosing spondylitis. General study points: Typical of ankylosing spondylitis blood, it appeared, was a TCR beta motif of about eight highly homologous variants.

Each CDR3 protein gets one entry after TCRdb re-called the 5' RACE reads with MiXCR. The sample lists 75,000 to 95,000 distinct CDR3 sequences, about 9% occurring once. Their cognate antigens are unknown. The specimen was blood, either unsorted or a sorted T cell fraction (not recorded which). These receptors came from a male donor with ankylosing spondylitis.

The CDR3 reads CASRENDGSTDTQYF. The DNA of the CDR3 is TGTGCCAGCAGGGAAAACGACGGCAGCACAGATACGCAGTATTTT. The J gene is TRBJ2-3, the V gene TRBV6-1; D remains unclear. Germline V gene data show CDR1 as MNHNS and CDR2 as SASEGT. V lost 6 bases to trimming and J lost 0 bases, with 13 bases between them. CDR3 length: 15 amino acids.

To note about this clonotype: A much larger clone sits a single nucleotide away, making a read error possible. The J gene is TRBJ2-1, the V gene TRBV14, with D maybe TRBD2 (5 bases). V shed 1 base and J shed 4 bases, with 14 bases lying between them. The germline V gene encodes CDR1 SGHDN and CDR2 FVKESK. The CDR3 extends over 16 amino acids. The CDR3 sequence: CASSQGPAGCYNEQFF. CDR3 in DNA: TGTGCCAGCAGCCAAGGGCCCGCGGGCTGTTACAATGAGCAGTTCTTC.

V is TRBV13 and J is TRBJ2-7, with TRBD1 matching 8 bases. This CDR3 is 13 amino acids long. V trimming: 4 bases; J trimming: 6 bases; junction bases outside the gene matches: 5. The germline V gene has CDR1 PRHDT and CDR2 FYEKMQ (reference sequence). CDR3 in DNA: TGTGCCAGCAGCTATGGACAGGGTCCCGAGCAGTACTTC. This codes for CASSYGQGPEQYF.

This chain joins TRBV12-3 or TRBV12-4 and TRBJ2-7, with TRBD1 identical over 11 bases. V trimming: 1 base; J trimming: 2 bases; junction bases outside the gene matches: 1. The CDR3 consists of 15 residues. This CDR3 is CASSLGDRGTYEQYF. DNA of the CDR3: TGTGCCAGCAGTTTAGGGGACAGGGGGACCTACGAGCAGTACTTC.

This clonotype appeared many times. The J gene is TRBJ1-6, the V gene TRBV2, with TRBD1 matching 8 bases. Germline CDR1 SNHLY, CDR2 FYNNEI. V shed 8 bases, J shed 9 bases, and the junction held 12 bases outside the gene matches. CDR3 length equals 15 residues. The chain's CDR3 is CASLEPGQARSPLHF. Here the CDR3 DNA reads TGTGCCAGCCTCGAACCGGGACAGGCCCGTTCACCCCTCCACTTT. The complete variable domain, with remaining parts taken from reference TRBV2 and TRBJ1-6, reads EPEVTQTPSHQVTQMGQEVILRCVPISNHLYFYWYRQILGQKVEFLVSFYNNEISEKSEIFDDQFSVERPDGSNFTLKIRSTKLEDSAMYFCASLEPGQARSPLHFGNGTRLTVT.

This clonotype was seen repeatedly, ten times or more. This sequence joins TRBV12-3 or TRBV12-4 and TRBJ1-2; D gene unclear. The ends were cut back, 4 bases at V and 7 bases at J, with 10 bases in the middle. The CDR3 extends over 12 amino acids. CDR3 in DNA: TGTGCCAGCAGTTCGCAGGTTCCTGGCTACACCTTC. It translates to CASSSQVPGYTF.

The table lists this clonotype with a few counts. The gene calls are TRBV9 and TRBJ2-7; D call uncertain. The germline V gene encodes CDR1 SGDLS and CDR2 YYNGEE. Trimming left V 3 bases short and J 0 bases short, with 10 bases between. There are 14 residues in the CDR3. The CDR3 nucleotides read TGTGCCAGCAGCGAAAGGCCGCTCTCCTACGAGCAGTACTTC. Protein: CASSERPLSYEQYF.

This clonotype has a count of ten or more. The genes are TRBV7-9 and TRBJ2-3, with D unclear. The length of the CDR3 is 12 residues. The V gene lost 5 bases and the J gene lost 6 bases, with 9 bases spanning the gap. From germline, CDR1 is SEHNR and CDR2 FQNEAQ (reference sequence). CDR3 region: CASSPARDTQYF. DNA of the CDR3: TGTGCCAGCAGCCCTGCCCGGGATACGCAGTATTTT. The full variable domain, in which reference TRBV7-9 and TRBJ2-3 provide the parts outside the CDR3, is DTGVSQNPRHKITKRGQNVTFRCDPISEHNRLYWYRQTLGQGPEFLTYFQNEAQLEKSRLLSDRFSAERPKGSFSTLEIQRTEQGDSAMYLCASSPARDTQYFGPGTRLTVL.

This clonotype was seen a few times. Written as DNA, the CDR3 is TGTGCCAGCAGCCCGCGGGGGTCTAATAGCAATCAGCCCCAGCATTTT. The encoded protein is CASSPRGSNSNQPQHF. The chain has TRBV27 and TRBJ1-5, with TRBD1 as a possible D gene (5 bases). Trimming stripped 6 bases from V and 0 bases from J, with 15 bases between. The CDR3 is made up of 16 amino acids. Per the germline V gene, CDR1 is MNHEY and CDR2 is SMNVEV (reference sequence).

This rearrangement joins TRBV30 to TRBJ2-7; no clear D. In germline, CDR1 is GTSNPN, CDR2 SVGIG (reference sequence). Trimming pared 3 bases from V and 6 bases from J, leaving 6 bases between. The length of the CDR3 is 10 residues. The CDR3 bases are TGTGCCTGGAGGGTAGTCGAGCAGTACTTC. Translating gives CAWRVVEQYF.

V is TRBV20-1 and J is TRBJ2-7; 9 nucleotides line up with TRBD2. V lost 5 bases and J lost 0; bases outside the gene matches: 17. This CDR3 is built from 18 residues. The germline gives CDR1 DFQATT, CDR2 SNEGSKA (reference sequence). The CDR3 DNA sequence: TGCAGTGCTGGTCCCGCAGGCGCTGGACTAGCGAGCTCCTACGAGCAGTACTTC. Translated: CSAGPAGAGLASSYEQYF.

The rearrangement links TRBV9 to TRBJ1-6; no clear D. V was cut by 0 bases and J by 4 bases, with 8 bases left in between. This CDR3 contains 15 residues. The germline gives CDR1 SGDLS, CDR2 YYNGEE. The DNA for the CDR3 is TGTGCCAGCAGCGTAGGGACTGAGTATAATTCACCCCTCCACTTT. It codes for CASSVGTEYNSPLHF.

This clonotype was seen a few times. The chain employs TRBV15 and TRBJ2-7, with unresolved D. The CDR3 has 14 amino acids. V dropped 5 bases and J dropped 0 bases, with 11 bases sitting between them. Germline V gene data show CDR1 as LNHNV and CDR2 as YYDKDF (reference sequence). CDR3 bases: TGTGCCACCAGCTTGGGCCGAAGCTCCTACGAGCAGTACTTC. Protein product: CATSLGRSSYEQYF.

This clonotype was seen ten or more times. This chain links TRBV5-6 with TRBJ1-1; D is unresolved. Trimming cost V 4 bases and J 6 bases, with 19 bases left between them. The CDR3 is 15 amino acids. Germline CDR1 and CDR2: SGHDT and YYEEEE. DNA of the CDR3: TGTGCCAGCAGCGTCGGCCTGGAGGGTGAGCCTGAAGCTTTCTTT. Translated, it gives CASSVGLEGEPEAFF. Based on the CDR3 plus reference TRBV5-6 and TRBJ1-1, the full variable domain is DAGVTQSPTHLIKTRGQQVTLRCSPKSGHDTVSWYQQALGQGPQFIFQYYEEEERQRGNFPDRFSGHQFPNYSSELNVNALLLGDSALYLCASSVGLEGEPEAFFGQGTRLTVV.

The J gene is TRBJ2-7, the V gene TRBV16; tentatively, D is TRBD1 (6 bases). Trimming cost V 4 bases and J 3 bases, with 13 bases left between them. Germline-derived CDR1 and CDR2 are KGHSY and FQNENV. CDR3 length: 14 residues. Here the CDR3 reads CASSPSVGGYEQYV. In DNA form, the CDR3 reads TGTGCCAGCAGCCCCTCTGTAGGGGGCTACGAGCAGTACGTC.

This clonotype was recorded at least ten times. The chain combines TRBV7-9 with TRBJ1-1; unclear D gene. V was trimmed by 4 bases and J by 4 bases, leaving 10 bases between them. The germline V gene has CDR1 SEHNR and CDR2 FQNEAQ (reference sequence). CDR3 length: 13 amino acids. The DNA for the CDR3 is TGTGCCAGCAGCTCTGAGGTGGTCACTGAAGCTTTCTTT. Its translation: CASSSEVVTEAFF.

This clonotype was counted ten times or more. The chain has TRBV7-9 and TRBJ2-5; D may be TRBD1 or TRBD2 (5 bases each). CDR1 and CDR2 from the germline V gene are SEHNR and FQNEAQ (reference sequence). CDR3 size: 16 residues. Trimming removed 4 bases at V and 4 bases at J, with 19 bases between. The CDR3 sequence is CASSSLGTVRAETQYF. The CDR3 DNA sequence: TGTGCCAGCAGCTCCCTCGGGACGGTTAGGGCAGAGACCCAGTACTTC.

This clonotype was seen more than once but under ten times. This chain's CDR3 is CATSDSSGWRNANEQFF. CDR3 bases: TGTGCCACCAGTGACTCCAGCGGGTGGAGAAATGCCAATGAGCAGTTCTTC. The rearrangement uses TRBV24-1 and TRBJ2-1, with D possibly matching TRBD2 (6 bases). CDR1 is KGHDR, CDR2 SFDVKD, per germline. The V and J ends lost 4 bases and 6 bases respectively, with 21 bases between them. The CDR3 loop spans 17 amino acids.

The rearrangement links TRBV27 to TRBJ2-1; D call uncertain. This CDR3 is 12 amino acids long. Deletions cut 3 bases from V and 7 bases from J, with 7 bases between. CDR1 MNHEY and CDR2 SMNVEV come from the germline V gene (reference sequence). Written as DNA, the CDR3 is TGTGCCAGCAGTTTCCATCGGAATGAGCAGTTCTTC. It codes for CASSFHRNEQFF.

This clonotype was observed many times. The rearrangement uses TRBV11-2 and TRBJ2-1; D might be TRBD1 (6 bases). This CDR3 contains 16 residues. Trimming removed 1 base from V and 8 bases from J, with 18 bases in between. Germline-derived CDR1 and CDR2 are SGHAT and FQNNGV. CDR3 in amino acids: CASSLARGAHRDEQFF. DNA of the CDR3: TGTGCCAGCAGCTTAGCCAGGGGTGCCCACCGAGATGAGCAGTTCTTC.